Below are 23 T cell receptor beta chains sequenced from a single sample in a study of T cells after yellow fever vaccination. From the 5' RACE reads, TCRdb called clonotypes with MiXCR, one entry per CDR3 protein. There are 200,000 to 300,000 distinct CDR3 sequences in the sample; around 6.7% occur only once, and about 0.95% lies in the top ten. The sample here was CD4+ T cells sorted from PBMCs, taken on the day of the yellow fever booster vaccination. The origin of the receptors is a man aged 25 to 40 who received the YFV17D yellow fever vaccine.

This clonotype has a handful of counts. This chain connects TRBV19 to TRBJ1-1; 8 nucleotides match TRBD1. J was trimmed by 0 bases and V by 5 bases; bases with no gene match: 5. Per germline, CDR1 LNHDA and CDR2 SQIVND (reference sequence). CDR3 length: 15 residues. This CDR3 is CASSLRQGLNTEAFF. CDR3 nucleotides: TGTGCCAGTAGTCTTAGACAGGGGTTGAACACTGAAGCTTTCTTT.

This clonotype was counted ten times or more. The CDR3 nucleotides are TGTGCCAGCAGCCCGGACAGACCCGGGGAGCTGTTTTTT. It encodes CASSPDRPGELFF. The rearrangement joins TRBV5-4 to TRBJ2-2; possible D gene TRBD1, 6 bases. The V and J ends lost 4 bases and 6 bases respectively, with 10 bases between them. This CDR3 contains 13 residues. The germline V gene encodes CDR1 SGHNT and CDR2 YYREEE (reference sequence).

This chain links TRBV5-1 with TRBJ2-5; TRBD2 aligns across 7 bases. This CDR3 spans 14 amino acids. V lost 4 bases, J lost 1 base, and 4 bases stayed unmatched. Per the germline V gene, CDR1 is SGHRS and CDR2 is YFSETQ. The CDR3 DNA reads TGCGCCAGCAGCCGGAGCGGGGTCCAAGAGACCCAGTACTTC. This codes for CASSRSGVQETQYF.

This clonotype was seen more than once but under ten times. CDR3 sequence: CASTGTGGSYEQYF. CDR3 nucleotide sequence: TGCGCCAGCACCGGGACAGGGGGCAGCTACGAGCAGTACTTC. This rearrangement joins TRBV5-1 to TRBJ2-7, with 12 bases lining up with TRBD1. Germline V gene lookup returns CDR1 SGHRS and CDR2 YFSETQ. Trimming cost V 6 bases and J 3 bases; bases outside gene matches: 4. This CDR3 contains 14 residues.

This clonotype showed up many times. V gene TRBV27 combines with J gene TRBJ1-2; possibly TRBD1 for D (5 bases). CDR3 size: 13 residues. Trimming took 7 bases from V and 1 from J, leaving 10 bases between them. The germline V gene encodes CDR1 MNHEY and CDR2 SMNVEV (reference sequence). The CDR3 sequence is CASKLTVNYGYTF. In DNA, the CDR3 is TGTGCCAGCAAGCTGACAGTTAACTATGGCTACACCTTC.

This clonotype came up many times. The chain uses TRBV2 and TRBJ2-5, with 8 bases fitting TRBD1. V was pared by 4 bases and J by 3 bases, with 4 bases of the junction left unmatched. Looked up from germline, CDR1 is SNHLY and CDR2 is FYNNEI. The CDR3 has 14 amino acids. The chain's CDR3 is CASSAGQVEETQYF. The CDR3, as DNA: TGTGCCAGCAGTGCGGGACAGGTCGAAGAGACCCAGTACTTC.

This clonotype was detected ten times or more. The chain employs TRBV4-3 and TRBJ2-2; D perhaps matches TRBD2 (5 bases). V was shortened by 1 base and J by 3 bases, with 15 bases between the two germline ends. CDR3 size: 17 residues. The germline V gene encodes CDR1 LGHNA and CDR2 YSLEER. In nucleotides, the CDR3 is TGCGCCAGCAGCCAAGCGGTCTCCCCGAGGGACACCGGGGAGCTGTTTTTT. It specifies CASSQAVSPRDTGELFF.

The rearrangement uses TRBV20-1 and TRBJ2-7, with 12 nucleotides matching TRBD2. The CDR3 is 15 residues long. V shed 0 bases, J shed 3 bases, and the junction held 3 bases outside the gene matches. From germline, CDR1 is DFQATT and CDR2 SNEGSKA (reference sequence). Here the CDR3 DNA reads TGCAGTGCTAGAGATGGACTAGCGGGACTCTACGAGCAGTACTTC. It codes for CSARDGLAGLYEQYF.

This clonotype was seen at least ten times. The chain has TRBV7-8 and TRBJ2-1; 7 positions agree with TRBD1. Germline-derived CDR1 and CDR2 are SGHVS and FQNEAQ. Unmatched junction bases numbered 4, after V lost 1 base and J lost 4 bases. The CDR3 sequence is 15 residues long. CDR3 coding DNA: TGTGCCAGCAGCTTAGGGACAGGCTCGTACAATGAGCAGTTCTTC. Translation: CASSLGTGSYNEQFF.

J is TRBJ2-5 and V is TRBV20-1; weak D call: TRBD1 (6 bases). CDR3 length: 19 residues. The germline gives CDR1 DFQATT, CDR2 SNEGSKA (reference sequence). V lost 6 bases, J lost 7 bases, and 36 bases lay in between. CDR3 bases: TGCAGTGCGCGTGCCGGGACAACTGAAAAAACCCCAATTTTCGGGACCCAGTACTTC. This encodes CSARAGTTEKTPIFGTQYF.

This clonotype was counted at least ten times. V and J are TRBV30 and TRBJ1-5; D is ambiguous. This CDR3 region has 12 residues. The germline gives CDR1 GTSNPN, CDR2 SVGIG (reference sequence). V was trimmed by 2 bases and J by 7 bases, leaving 9 bases between them. In DNA, the CDR3 is TGTGCCTGGAGTCCGCCGGGGCAGCCCCAGCATTTT. This codes for CAWSPPGQPQHF.

This clonotype was observed a handful of times. This sequence joins TRBV15 and TRBJ2-2; the D gene is possibly TRBD1 (6 bases). The CDR3 is made up of 16 amino acids. Looked up from germline, CDR1 is LNHNV and CDR2 is YYDKDF (reference sequence). The V end was cut by 0 bases, the J end by 7 bases, with 15 bases between. In DNA form, the CDR3 reads TGTGCCACCAGCAGAGATGTAGCTCGCAGGGGCGGGGAGCTGTTTTTT. Translated: CATSRDVARRGGELFF. Full variable domain (rest looked up from reference TRBV15 and TRBJ2-2): DAMVIQNPRYQVTQFGKPVTLSCSQTLNHNVMYWYQQKSSQAPKLLFHYYDKDFNNEADTPDNFQSRRPNTSFCFLDIRSPGLGDTAMYLCATSRDVARRGGELFFGEGSRLTVL.

A few counts support this clonotype. This rearrangement joins TRBV20-1 to TRBJ1-1, with D possibly TRBD1 on 5 matching bases. Germline assignment: CDR1 DFQATT and CDR2 SNEGSKA (reference sequence). V was clipped by 3 bases and J by 3 bases, with 14 bases between them. CDR3 length: 14 residues. The DNA for the CDR3 is TGCAGTGCTAGTTTGGGGCGGAGCTACACTGAAGCTTTCTTT. Its translation: CSASLGRSYTEAFF.

This chain links TRBV3-1 with TRBJ1-3; 7 positions agree with TRBD1. The CDR3 consists of 15 residues. V lost 4 bases to trimming and J lost 0 bases; unmatched junction nucleotides: 3. CDR1 and CDR2 from the germline V gene are LGHDT and YNNKEL (reference sequence). CDR3 loop: CASSLTGSSGNTIYF. The DNA for the CDR3 is TGTGCCAGCAGCCTGACAGGGAGCTCTGGAAACACCATATATTTT.

This clonotype was counted ten times or more. V usage is TRBV10-2 and J usage is TRBJ2-1; possibly TRBD2 for D (6 bases). V lost 7 bases to trimming and J lost 7 bases, with 20 bases between them. CDR1 and CDR2 from the germline V gene are WSHSY and SAAADI. The CDR3 consists of 15 residues. CDR3: CASTTGLTIFNEQFF. The DNA for the CDR3 is TGCGCCAGCACCACGGGACTTACCATTTTTAATGAGCAGTTCTTC.

This clonotype was recorded a few times. The V and J genes are TRBV5-5 and TRBJ2-7; D call uncertain. The CDR3 is 14 residues long. Deletions cut 1 base from V and 2 bases from J, with 10 bases between. Looked up from germline, CDR1 is SGHKS and CDR2 is YYEKEE (reference sequence). The chain's CDR3 is CASSLQRQPYEQYF. In DNA form, the CDR3 reads TGTGCCAGCAGCTTGCAACGCCAGCCCTACGAGCAGTACTTC. Drawing the rest from reference TRBV5-5 and TRBJ2-7, the complete variable domain is DAGVTQSPTHLIKTRGQQVTLRCSPISGHKSVSWYQQVLGQGPQFIFQYYEKEERGRGNFPDRFSARQFPNYSSELNVNALLLGDSALYLCASSLQRQPYEQYFGPGTRLTVT.

The chain links TRBV12-3 or TRBV12-4 to TRBJ2-7; D call uncertain. V shed 7 bases and J shed 6 bases, with 13 bases lying between them. This CDR3 contains 12 residues. CDR3 residues: CASTSEAPEQYF. The DNA of the CDR3 is TGTGCCAGCACCTCCGAGGCCCCCGAGCAGTACTTC.

This clonotype was seen only a few times. V usage is TRBV20-1 and J usage is TRBJ1-1, with D maybe TRBD1 (5 bases). Trimming left V 0 bases short and J 9 bases short, with 11 bases between. The CDR3 is 12 amino acids. From germline, CDR1 is DFQATT and CDR2 SNEGSKA (reference sequence). The CDR3 DNA reads as TGCAGTGCTAGAGAGGACACCCAGAAAGCTTTCTTT. Translation gives CSAREDTQKAFF.

The CDR3 DNA reads TGTGCCAGCAGTGACGGTAGTGGTGCTGGGGCCAACGTCCTGACTTTC. Residues: CASSDGSGAGANVLTF. The rearrangement joins TRBV6-1 to TRBJ2-6; D ambiguous. CDR3 length: 16 amino acids. With 3 bases removed from V and 2 bases from J, the gap between germline ends came to 11 bases. Per germline, CDR1 MNHNS and CDR2 SASEGT.

This clonotype was detected many times. V and J are TRBV7-2 and TRBJ1-1; TRBD1 might be the D (5 bases). Trimming cost V 4 bases and J 0 bases, with 18 bases left between them. CDR1 is SGHTA and CDR2 is FQGNSA in the germline V gene. The CDR3 consists of 17 residues. CDR3 in amino acids: CASSSPDMGLLNTEAFF. The CDR3 DNA reads as TGTGCCAGCAGCTCCCCGGACATGGGTTTATTGAACACTGAAGCTTTCTTT.

In regard to this clonotype: One end of the junction fails to match germline, which may point to a read error. The chain has TRBV20-1 and TRBJ2-7, with 11 bases lining up with TRBD2. Germline V gene data show CDR1 as DFQATT and CDR2 as SNEGSKA (reference sequence). This CDR3 spans 17 amino acids. CDR3 residues: CSARYRDFSGRAYEKYF. CDR3 bases: TGCAGTGCTAGATATCGGGACTTTAGCGGGAGGGCCTACGAGAAGTACTTC.

With respect to this clonotype: This may be a read error, as it is one base from a much larger clone. The chain couples TRBV4-3 to TRBJ2-1; perhaps TRBD2 as D (6 bases). The germline CDR1 and CDR2 sequences are LGHNA and YSLEER. This CDR3 is built from 15 residues. Trimming took 0 bases from V and 8 from J, leaving 14 bases between them. The CDR3 sequence is CASSQDPGVLDEQFF. In DNA form, the CDR3 reads TGCGCCAGCAGCCAAGATCCGGGAGTCTTAGATGAGCAGTTCTTC.

This clonotype was seen repeatedly, ten times or more. The CDR3 region is CSVEDFASGSGGETQYF. Here the CDR3 DNA reads TGCAGCGTTGAAGATTTCGCTAGCGGGAGTGGCGGAGAGACCCAGTACTTC. The rearrangement uses TRBV29-1 and TRBJ2-5, with 10 positions matching TRBD2. Losses at the gene ends were 0 bases for V and 4 bases for J; bases not matched to a gene: 11. CDR1 is SQVTM, CDR2 ANQGSEA, per germline. This CDR3 contains 17 residues.